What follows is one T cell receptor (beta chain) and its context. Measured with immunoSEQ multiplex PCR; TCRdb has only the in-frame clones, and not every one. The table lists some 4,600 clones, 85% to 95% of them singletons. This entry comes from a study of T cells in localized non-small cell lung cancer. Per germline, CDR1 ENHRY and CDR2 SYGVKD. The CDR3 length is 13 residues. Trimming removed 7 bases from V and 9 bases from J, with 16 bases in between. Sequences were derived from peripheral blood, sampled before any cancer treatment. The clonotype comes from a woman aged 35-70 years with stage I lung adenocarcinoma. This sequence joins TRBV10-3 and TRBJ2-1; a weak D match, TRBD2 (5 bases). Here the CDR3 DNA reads TGTGCCATCAAAGAGGGAATGGTGGGTGAGCAGTTCTTC. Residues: CAIKEGMVGEQFF.